These 26 T cell receptor beta chains were all obtained from the same sample, sequenced in a study of shared clonotypes between healthy human individuals. Data came from immunoSEQ multiplex PCR; TCRdb stores just in-frame clones and leaves some out. Among about 2 million clones listed, roughly 94% were seen once. Material for sequencing was naive CD4+ T cells sorted from blood. As for subset: CD45RA+ positively selected. All receptors come from a man aged 18 to 29 in good health.

Details on this clone: The same CDR3 can be traced to other DNA sequences in this sample. This chain's CDR3 is CASSQGTSNEQFF. The CDR3 nucleotides are TGCGCCAGCAGCCAAGGTACGAGCAATGAGCAGTTCTTC. The chain couples TRBV4-3 to TRBJ2-1; no definite D call. In germline, CDR1 is LGHNA, CDR2 YSLEER. With 1 base removed from V and 6 bases from J, the gap between germline ends came to 7 bases. CDR3 length: 13 residues.

Here the CDR3 reads CASSYLGQNTGELFF. CDR3 coding DNA: TGTGCCAGCAGTTACTTAGGACAGAACACCGGGGAGCTGTTTTTT. The chain has TRBV6-5 and TRBJ2-2; possibly TRBD1 for D (5 bases). The CDR3 contains 15 residues. CDR1 and CDR2 from the germline V gene are MNHEY and SVGAGI. V lost 1 base to trimming and J lost 1 base, with 7 bases between them.

This clone appeared once. The chain uses TRBV7-9 and TRBJ2-6; tentatively, D is TRBD1 or TRBD2 (6 bases each). CDR1 and CDR2 from the germline V gene are SEHNR and FQNEAQ (reference sequence). This CDR3 has 16 amino acids. The V and J ends lost 11 bases and 3 bases respectively, with 20 bases between them. The CDR3 reads CAGLYRDSGGANVLTF. The CDR3, as DNA: TGTGCCGGCCTTTACAGGGACTCTGGTGGGGCCAACGTCCTGACTTTC.

This chain links TRBV15 with TRBJ1-2; no clear D gene. CDR1 and CDR2 (germline): LNHNV, YYDKDF (reference sequence). The CDR3 covers 15 residues. V was cut by 1 base and J by 8 bases, with 17 bases left in between. The CDR3 region has the DNA TGTGCCACCAGCAGAGTCTTCACCACTCCTTTGGGCTACACCTTC. Translation: CATSRVFTTPLGYTF.

The chain has TRBV5-6 and TRBJ2-5; 10 nucleotides align to TRBD1. This CDR3 contains 15 residues. Germline CDR1 and CDR2: SGHDT and YYEEEE. V trimming: 4 bases; J trimming: 3 bases; junction bases outside the gene matches: 6. The DNA of the CDR3 is TGTGCCAGCAGCCAGGTCGGGACAGGGGAAGAGACCCAGTACTTC. Translated, it gives CASSQVGTGEETQYF.

The V call is TRBV25-1, the J call TRBJ1-4; D gene ambiguous. Between the trimmed V and J ends, which lost 4 bases and 10 bases, there was a span of 22 bases. The CDR3 sequence is 16 residues long. Germline V gene data show CDR1 as MGHDK and CDR2 as SYGVNS. The chain's CDR3 is CASSGQTLIGSRKLFF. The DNA for the CDR3 is TGTGCCAGCAGTGGGCAGACACTGATCGGTAGCCGAAAACTGTTTTTT.

The CDR3 nucleotides are TGTGCCAGCAGCTTATTGCCTGGGACTAGCGGGAGTAGGAATGAGCAGTTCTTC. Protein: CASSLLPGTSGSRNEQFF. The chain combines TRBV7-9 with TRBJ2-1; 14 bases are shared with TRBD2. After removal of 2 bases from V and 7 bases from J, the junction contained 10 bases not matched to a gene. CDR3 length: 18 residues. Germline V gene data show CDR1 as SEHNR and CDR2 as FQNEAQ (reference sequence).

A word on this clone: This sample includes further DNA sequences coding for the same CDR3. This sequence joins TRBV10-3 and TRBJ2-5, with D unclear. Looked up from germline, CDR1 is ENHRY and CDR2 is SYGVKD. The CDR3 consists of 13 residues. V shed 0 bases and J shed 5 bases, with 7 bases lying between them. The CDR3 DNA reads as TGTGCCATCAGTGAGTCGGGAATCGAGACCCAGTACTTC. Its translation is CAISESGIETQYF.

The chain uses TRBV28 and TRBJ1-6, with no clear D. V was cut by 6 bases and J by 8 bases, with 20 bases left in between. Germline CDR1 MDHEN, CDR2 SYDVKM. The CDR3 loop spans 16 amino acids. CDR3 amino acids: CASRPARQLSDSPLHF. CDR3 coding DNA: TGTGCCAGCAGACCAGCTCGACAATTATCAGATTCACCCCTCCACTTT.

V is TRBV5-1 and J is TRBJ1-2, with D perhaps matching TRBD1 (6 bases). Germline V gene lookup returns CDR1 SGHRS and CDR2 YFSETQ. The CDR3 is 15 amino acids. V was clipped by 0 bases and J by 2 bases, with 11 bases between them. In DNA, the CDR3 is TGCGCCAGCAGCTTGGTACAGGGAGCAAACTATGGCTACACCTTC. This translates into CASSLVQGANYGYTF.

This rearrangement joins TRBV6-5 to TRBJ1-2, with 11 bases identical to TRBD1. The CDR3 spans 15 residues. Unmatched junction bases numbered 8, after V lost 2 bases and J lost 9 bases. CDR1 MNHEY and CDR2 SVGAGI come from the germline V gene. The chain's CDR3 is CASSYRDRGSVSYTF. In DNA, the CDR3 is TGTGCCAGCAGTTACCGGGACAGGGGGAGTGTAAGCTACACCTTC.

The gene calls are TRBV10-1 and TRBJ2-7, with unresolved D. The V end was cut by 0 bases, the J end by 0 bases, with 9 bases between. The CDR3 totals 15 residues. Germline assignment: CDR1 WNHNN and CDR2 SYGVQD (reference sequence). The CDR3 DNA is TGCGCCAGCAGTGAGTCAGGACGCCCCTCCTACGAGCAGTACTTC. Translated: CASSESGRPSYEQYF.

CDR3 sequence reads: CASSYSVSGILYEQFF. The CDR3 region has the DNA TGTGCCAGCAGTTACTCGGTTAGCGGGATTTTGTATGAGCAGTTCTTC. The chain joins TRBV6-5 to TRBJ2-1; 8 bases map to TRBD2. The germline gives CDR1 MNHEY, CDR2 SVGAGI. Trimming removed 0 bases from V and 8 bases from J; junction bases left unmatched: 9. The CDR3 extends over 16 amino acids.

This chain connects TRBV5-4 to TRBJ2-1; 7 nucleotides agree with TRBD1. The CDR3 is 16 residues long. Germline V gene sequence: CDR1 SGHNT, CDR2 YYREEE (reference sequence). The ends lost 4 bases at V and 3 bases at J; junction bases unmatched: 10. CDR3 sequence reads: CASSGYRGPHYNEQFF. CDR3 coding DNA: TGTGCCAGCAGCGGATACAGGGGTCCCCACTACAATGAGCAGTTCTTC.

The J gene is TRBJ2-1, the V gene TRBV2, with 12 bases aligning to TRBD2. Losses at the gene ends were 6 bases for V and 7 bases for J; bases not matched to a gene: 7. In germline, CDR1 is SNHLY, CDR2 FYNNEI. The CDR3 extends over 15 amino acids. CDR3 DNA: TGTGCCAGCAGGCTAGCGGGAGGGGAATGGAATGAGCAGTTCTTC. Translating gives CASRLAGGEWNEQFF. Drawing the rest from reference TRBV2 and TRBJ2-1, the complete variable domain is EPEVTQTPSHQVTQMGQEVILRCVPISNHLYFYWYRQILGQKVEFLVSFYNNEISEKSEIFDDQFSVERPDGSNFTLKIRSTKLEDSAMYFCASRLAGGEWNEQFFGPGTRLTVL.

V and J are TRBV7-2 and TRBJ2-3; 7 bases map to TRBD1. Trimming cost V 5 bases and J 2 bases; bases outside gene matches: 4. CDR3 size: 14 residues. Germline V gives CDR1 SGHTA, CDR2 FQGNSA. The CDR3 DNA sequence: TGTGCCAGCAGCCCCGGGACAGACACAGATACGCAGTATTTT. It yields the protein CASSPGTDTDTQYF.

As to this clone: Other DNA sequences in the sample encode the same CDR3. V and J are TRBV30 and TRBJ1-6; no reliable D call. The CDR3 has 11 amino acids. V lost 4 bases to trimming and J lost 8 bases, with 6 bases between them. CDR1 and CDR2 from the germline V gene are GTSNPN and SVGIG (reference sequence). Here the CDR3 reads CAWNSDSPLHF. The DNA for the CDR3 is TGTGCCTGGAACTCGGATTCACCCCTCCACTTT.

This clone appeared a single time. The CDR3 DNA reads TGTGCCAGCAGCTTAGAGGGACAGCCCTCCTACGAGCAGTACTTC. This sequence encodes CASSLEGQPSYEQYF. The V call is TRBV11-2, the J call TRBJ2-7; TRBD1 matches at 7 bases. CDR3 length: 15 amino acids. Germline-derived CDR1 and CDR2 are SGHAT and FQNNGV. V lost 0 bases, J lost 0 bases, and 2 bases stayed unmatched.

The J gene is TRBJ2-7, the V gene TRBV5-1; 16 bases map to TRBD2. Looked up from germline, CDR1 is SGHRS and CDR2 is YFSETQ. V dropped 4 bases and J dropped 1; count of bases not matched to a gene: 5. This CDR3 has 17 amino acids. The CDR3: CASSPTGLAGGSYEQYF. Written as DNA, the CDR3 is TGCGCCAGCAGCCCCACGGGACTAGCGGGAGGGTCCTACGAGCAGTACTTC.

This rearrangement joins TRBV5-6 to TRBJ2-5; perhaps TRBD2 as D (6 bases). CDR1 is SGHDT, CDR2 YYEEEE, per germline. The CDR3 is made up of 14 amino acids. Between the trimmed V and J ends, which lost 3 bases and 1 base, there was a span of 10 bases. CDR3 bases: TGTGCCAGCAGCTCGGTGGGGGGCCAAGAGACCCAGTACTTC. Translation gives CASSSVGGQETQYF. Drawing the rest from reference TRBV5-6 and TRBJ2-5, the complete variable domain is DAGVTQSPTHLIKTRGQQVTLRCSPKSGHDTVSWYQQALGQGPQFIFQYYEEEERQRGNFPDRFSGHQFPNYSSELNVNALLLGDSALYLCASSSVGGQETQYFGPGTRLLVL.

The chain couples TRBV6-6 to TRBJ1-5; maybe TRBD1 (5 bases). V was clipped by 2 bases and J by 0 bases, with 5 bases between them. From germline, CDR1 is MNHNY and CDR2 SVGAGI (reference sequence). There are 14 residues in the CDR3. The CDR3 loop reads CASSYQGSNQPQHF. Written as DNA, the CDR3 is TGTGCCAGCAGTTACCAGGGTAGCAATCAGCCCCAGCATTTT.

The chain links TRBV6-5 to TRBJ1-1; 7 nucleotides line up with TRBD1. Trimming at V came to 6 bases and at J to 4 bases, leaving 5 bases not matched to a gene. Germline V lookup: CDR1 MNHEY, CDR2 SVGAGI. The CDR3 is 13 amino acids. The CDR3 DNA sequence: TGTGCCAGCAGGAGGGGGCTGATCACTGAAGCTTTCTTT. Its protein product is CASRRGLITEAFF.

This rearrangement joins TRBV7-2 to TRBJ2-4; 9 nucleotides match TRBD2. From germline, CDR1 is SGHTA and CDR2 FQGNSA. The CDR3 contains 15 residues. V lost 1 base to trimming and J lost 5 bases; unmatched junction nucleotides: 3. CDR3 region: CASSLELAGQNIQYF. CDR3 nucleotide sequence: TGTGCCAGCAGCTTAGAACTAGCGGGTCAAAACATTCAGTACTTC.

In regard to this clone: Other DNA sequences of this sample code for an identical CDR3. Written as DNA, the CDR3 is TGTGCCAGCAGTGAACAGGGGTCGAATTCACCCCTCCACTTT. As protein: CASSEQGSNSPLHF. V is TRBV2 and J is TRBJ1-6; possible D gene TRBD1, 6 bases. CDR1 and CDR2 from the germline V gene are SNHLY and FYNNEI. V was cut by 2 bases and J by 7 bases, with 9 bases left in between. This CDR3 comprises 14 residues.

CDR3 nucleotides: TGTGCCAGCAGTGAATGGCAGGGTGGGGAGCAGCCCCAGCATTTT. This sequence encodes CASSEWQGGEQPQHF. The V gene is TRBV6-1, the J gene TRBJ1-5, with a tentative D call TRBD1 (5 bases). V was clipped by 2 bases and J by 7 bases, with 15 bases between them. Germline CDR1 and CDR2: MNHNS and SASEGT. The CDR3 sequence is 15 residues long.

The V and J genes are TRBV27 and TRBJ1-2; 8 nucleotides align to TRBD1. CDR1 is MNHEY and CDR2 is SMNVEV in the germline V gene (reference sequence). V shed 2 bases and J 6 bases; nucleotides not matched to a gene: 14. The CDR3 is 17 amino acids. CDR3: CASSLRQTQGAKDGYTF. The CDR3 DNA is TGTGCCAGCAGTTTACGTCAAACGCAGGGGGCGAAGGATGGCTACACCTTC.